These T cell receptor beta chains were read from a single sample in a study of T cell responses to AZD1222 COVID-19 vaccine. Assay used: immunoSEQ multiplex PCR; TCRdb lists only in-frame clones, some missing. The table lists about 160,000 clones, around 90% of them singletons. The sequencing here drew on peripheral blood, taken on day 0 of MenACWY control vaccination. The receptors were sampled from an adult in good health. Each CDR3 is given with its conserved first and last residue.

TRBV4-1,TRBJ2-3,CASSQGLAPKEGTQYF
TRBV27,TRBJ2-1,CASSPYMAGRALNEQFF
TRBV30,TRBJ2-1,CAWSVPGSPSGFNEQFF
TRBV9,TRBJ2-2,CASSVGSGTNTGELFF
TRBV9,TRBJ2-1,CASSVGISRGNEQFF
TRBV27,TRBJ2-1,CASVGRGGRLGRNEQFF
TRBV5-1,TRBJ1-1,CASSSGPEGSRSFF
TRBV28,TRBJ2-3,CASSFLLRTDTQYF
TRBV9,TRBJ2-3,CASSPGLATDTQYF
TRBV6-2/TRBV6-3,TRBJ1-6,CASSYSKIPGRNSPLHF
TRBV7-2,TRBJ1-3,CASSRGTGGSGNTIYF
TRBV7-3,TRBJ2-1,CASSSELAGFNEQFF
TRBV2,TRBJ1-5,CASSLTGGRRYQPQHF
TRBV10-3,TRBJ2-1,CAILAGNEQFF
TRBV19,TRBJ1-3,CASSITPAAYSGNTIYF
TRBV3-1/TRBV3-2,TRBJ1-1,CASSPGHLNTEAFF
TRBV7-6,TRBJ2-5,CASSSTGGKTQYF
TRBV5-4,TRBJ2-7,CASSLVGTGVHYEQYF
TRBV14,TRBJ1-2,CASSRLRGYGYTF
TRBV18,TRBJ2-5,CASSSQRAGGGETQYF
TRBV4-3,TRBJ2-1,CASSQGTSGWVEQFF
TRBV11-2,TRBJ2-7,CASSLTGPYYEQYF
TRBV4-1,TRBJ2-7,CASSRDSSSYEQYF
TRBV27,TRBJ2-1,CATTRTPSSYNEQFF
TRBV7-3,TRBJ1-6,CASSSGQGAYSPLHF
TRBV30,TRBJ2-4,CAWSVGHGQNIQYF
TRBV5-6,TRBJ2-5,CASSSTGQGEETQYF
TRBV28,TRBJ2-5,CASSLNIGRAGKTQYF
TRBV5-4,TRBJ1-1,CASSALRGNTEAFF
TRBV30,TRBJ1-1,CAWAEGGNTEAFF
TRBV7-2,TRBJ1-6,CASSFGSGAVALHF
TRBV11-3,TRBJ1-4,CASSFQAFATNEKLFF
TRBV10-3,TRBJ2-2,CAIRARADTGELFF
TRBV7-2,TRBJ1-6,CASSSRTGEGSPLHF
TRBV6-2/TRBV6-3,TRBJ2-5,CASSRDRTETQYF
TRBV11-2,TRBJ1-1,CASSLVEGRHTEAFF
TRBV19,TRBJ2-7,CASSSIAGGNYEQYF
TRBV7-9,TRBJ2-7,CASSFYGDEQYF
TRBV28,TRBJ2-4,CASGLAGVAKNIQYF
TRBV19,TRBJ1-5,CASSTGQGQARPQHF
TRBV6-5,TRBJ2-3,CASTDRGVTDTQYF
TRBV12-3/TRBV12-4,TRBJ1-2,CASSLKGLGGYTF
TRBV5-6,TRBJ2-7,CASSSRSRKVYEQYF
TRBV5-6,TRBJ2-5,CASSYSGRRGETQYF
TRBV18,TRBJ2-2,CASSPLDSTGELFF
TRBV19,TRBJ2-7,CATQTGDEQYF
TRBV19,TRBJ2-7,CASSIEDSLQYF
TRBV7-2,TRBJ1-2,CASSISPGTGDYGYTF
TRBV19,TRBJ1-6,CASSIPTGSPLHF
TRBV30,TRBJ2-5,CAWSVETQYF
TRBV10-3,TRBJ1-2,CAISESNRMDRNYGYTF